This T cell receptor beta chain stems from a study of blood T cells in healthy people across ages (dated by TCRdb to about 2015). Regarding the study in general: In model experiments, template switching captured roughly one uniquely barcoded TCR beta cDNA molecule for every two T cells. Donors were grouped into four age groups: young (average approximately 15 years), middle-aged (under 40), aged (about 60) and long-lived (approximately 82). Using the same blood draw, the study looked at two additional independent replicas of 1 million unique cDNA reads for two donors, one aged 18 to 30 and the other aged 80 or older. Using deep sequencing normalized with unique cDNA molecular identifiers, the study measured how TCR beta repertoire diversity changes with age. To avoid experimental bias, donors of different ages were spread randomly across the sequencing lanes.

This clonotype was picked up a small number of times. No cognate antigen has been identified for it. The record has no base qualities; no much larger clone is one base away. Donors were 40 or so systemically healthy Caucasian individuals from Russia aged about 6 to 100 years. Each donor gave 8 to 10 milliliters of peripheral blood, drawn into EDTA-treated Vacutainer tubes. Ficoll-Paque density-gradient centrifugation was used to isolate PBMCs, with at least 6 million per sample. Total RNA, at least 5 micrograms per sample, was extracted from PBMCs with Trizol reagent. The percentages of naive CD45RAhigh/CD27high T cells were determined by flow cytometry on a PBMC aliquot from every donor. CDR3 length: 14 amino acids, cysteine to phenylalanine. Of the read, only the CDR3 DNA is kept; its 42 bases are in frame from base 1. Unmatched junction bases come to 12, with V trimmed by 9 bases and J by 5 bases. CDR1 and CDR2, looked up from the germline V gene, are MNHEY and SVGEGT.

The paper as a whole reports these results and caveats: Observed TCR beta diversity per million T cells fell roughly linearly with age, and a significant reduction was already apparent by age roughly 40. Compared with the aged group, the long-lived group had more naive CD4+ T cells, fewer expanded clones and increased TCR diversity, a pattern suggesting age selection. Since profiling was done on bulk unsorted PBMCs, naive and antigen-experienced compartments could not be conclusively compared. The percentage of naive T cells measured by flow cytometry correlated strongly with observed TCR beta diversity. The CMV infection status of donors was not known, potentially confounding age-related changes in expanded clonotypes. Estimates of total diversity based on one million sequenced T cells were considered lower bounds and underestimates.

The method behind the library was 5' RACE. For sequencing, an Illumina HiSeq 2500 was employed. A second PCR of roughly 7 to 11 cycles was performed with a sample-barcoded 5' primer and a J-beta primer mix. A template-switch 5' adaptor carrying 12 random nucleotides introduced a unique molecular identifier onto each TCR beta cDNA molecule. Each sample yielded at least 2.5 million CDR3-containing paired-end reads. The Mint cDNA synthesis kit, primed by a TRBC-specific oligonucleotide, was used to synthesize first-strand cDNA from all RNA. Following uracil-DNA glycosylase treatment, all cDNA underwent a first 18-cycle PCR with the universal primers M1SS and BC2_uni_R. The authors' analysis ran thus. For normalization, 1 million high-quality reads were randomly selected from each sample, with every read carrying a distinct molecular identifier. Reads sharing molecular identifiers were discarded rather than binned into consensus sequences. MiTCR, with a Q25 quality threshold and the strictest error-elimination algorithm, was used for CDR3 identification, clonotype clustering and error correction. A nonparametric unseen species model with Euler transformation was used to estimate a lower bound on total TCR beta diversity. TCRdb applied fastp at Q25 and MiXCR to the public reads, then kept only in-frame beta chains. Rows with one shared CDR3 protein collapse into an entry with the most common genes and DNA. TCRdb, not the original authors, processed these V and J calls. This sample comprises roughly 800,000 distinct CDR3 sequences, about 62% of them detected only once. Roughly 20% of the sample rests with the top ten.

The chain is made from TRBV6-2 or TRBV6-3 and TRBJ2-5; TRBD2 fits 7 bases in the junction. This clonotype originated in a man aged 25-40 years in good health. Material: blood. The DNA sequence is TGTGCCAGTACGTTTAGACTAGCCGGGGAGACCCAGTACTTC. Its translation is CASTFRLAGETQYF.